A single sample gave rise to the 27 T cell receptor beta chains below, sequenced in a study of T cell responses to AZD1222 COVID-19 vaccine. Here immunoSEQ multiplex PCR was the method, and the copy in TCRdb shows in-frame clones only, minus some. Among roughly 80,000 clones listed, 90% to 95% were seen once. Sequencing was performed on peripheral blood, taken on day 0 of MenACWY control vaccination. The receptors here all came from an adult in good health.

This clone came up a few times. The chain carries TRBV6-4 and TRBJ2-1; 8 bases map to TRBD1. V lost 2 bases to trimming and J lost 0 bases; unmatched junction nucleotides: 0. CDR3 length: 15 amino acids. Germline lookup yields CDR1 MRHNA and CDR2 SNTAGT. The CDR3 sequence is CASSDTGGSYNEQFF. The CDR3, as DNA: TGTGCCAGCAGTGACACAGGGGGCTCCTACAATGAGCAGTTCTTC.

This sequence joins TRBV7-9 and TRBJ1-1; D is ambiguous. From germline, CDR1 is SEHNR and CDR2 FQNEAQ (reference sequence). This CDR3 region has 12 residues. V was trimmed by 5 bases and J by 8 bases, leaving 12 bases between them. CDR3 in DNA: TGTGCCAGCAGCGAAAATTCCCCCGAAGCTTTCTTT. As protein: CASSENSPEAFF. Complete variable domain (other parts from reference TRBV7-9 and TRBJ1-1): DTGVSQNPRHKITKRGQNVTFRCDPISEHNRLYWYRQTLGQGPEFLTYFQNEAQLEKSRLLSDRFSAERPKGSFSTLEIQRTEQGDSAMYLCASSENSPEAFFGQGTRLTVV.

V gene TRBV3-1 (or the pseudogene TRBV3-2) combines with J gene TRBJ2-7; D is unresolved. The V gene lost 0 bases and the J gene lost 3 bases, with 9 bases spanning the gap. The CDR3 has 14 amino acids. The germline V gene has CDR1 LGHDT and CDR2 YNNKEL (reference sequence). The CDR3 nucleotides read TGTGCCAGCAGCCAAGATCAACAGCGCTACGAGCAGTACTTC. Its protein product is CASSQDQQRYEQYF.

V is TRBV7-9 and J is TRBJ2-1; a possible D gene is TRBD2 (5 bases). This CDR3 comprises 14 residues. Trimming left V 3 bases short and J 6 bases short, with 12 bases between. Germline CDR1 reads SEHNR; CDR2 reads FQNEAQ (reference sequence). The DNA for the CDR3 is TGTGCCAGCAGCTTTTATGGACTCTCCAATGAGCAGTTCTTC. This sequence encodes CASSFYGLSNEQFF.

This sequence joins TRBV5-1 and TRBJ1-4; the match to TRBD1 covers 8 bases. Germline CDR1 SGHRS, CDR2 YFSETQ. The CDR3 contains 17 residues. V dropped 0 bases and J dropped 5; count of bases not matched to a gene: 9. CDR3 loop: CASSLEAGGSGNEKLFF. The CDR3 coding sequence is TGCGCCAGCAGCTTGGAGGCAGGGGGCTCGGGGAATGAAAAACTGTTTTTT.

The chain employs TRBV5-1 and TRBJ2-2, with TRBD2 as a possible D gene (5 bases). The V end was cut by 2 bases, the J end by 5 bases, with 10 bases between. CDR1 is SGHRS, CDR2 YFSETQ, per germline. The CDR3 has 14 residues. CDR3 sequence reads: CASSFSVITGELFF. The CDR3 DNA is TGCGCCAGCAGCTTTAGCGTGATTACCGGGGAGCTGTTTTTT. Based on the CDR3 plus reference TRBV5-1 and TRBJ2-2, the full variable domain is KAGVTQTPRYLIKTRGQQVTLSCSPISGHRSVSWYQQTPGQGLQFLFEYFSETQRNKGNFPGRFSGRQFSNSRSEMNVSTLELGDSALYLCASSFSVITGELFFGEGSRLTVL.

This clone was seen only once. The genes are TRBV6-6 and TRBJ2-7, with D uncertain. The CDR3 runs to 13 residues. Trimming left V 0 bases short and J 7 bases short, with 10 bases between. CDR1 is MNHNY, CDR2 SVGAGI, per germline (reference sequence). DNA of the CDR3: TGTGCCAGCAGTTACTCGAGAGGCTATGAGCAGTACTTC. This sequence encodes CASSYSRGYEQYF.

The V and J genes are TRBV19 and TRBJ2-1, with 10 positions matching TRBD2. Germline V gene sequence: CDR1 LNHDA, CDR2 SQIVND (reference sequence). The CDR3 sequence is 15 residues long. The trim removed 6 bases at V and 9 bases at J, leaving 11 bases unmatched. The CDR3 loop is CASRITASGSGEQFF. The CDR3 bases are TGTGCCAGTAGGATAACGGCTAGCGGGAGTGGTGAGCAGTTCTTC.

The V call is TRBV5-1, the J call TRBJ2-1; 9 nucleotides align to TRBD2. CDR3 size: 15 residues. The trim removed 2 bases at V and 9 bases at J, leaving 9 bases unmatched. The germline V gene has CDR1 SGHRS and CDR2 YFSETQ. Here the CDR3 DNA reads TGCGCCAGCAGCTTAGCGGGAGGCCGCGGGAGTGAGCAGTTCTTC. This sequence encodes CASSLAGGRGSEQFF.

J is TRBJ1-2 and V is TRBV28, with D possibly TRBD1 on 6 matching bases. Germline V CDR1 and CDR2: MDHEN, SYDVKM. V dropped 1 base and J dropped 4 bases, with 16 bases sitting between them. The length of the CDR3 is 16 residues. The CDR3 DNA reads TGTGCCAGCAGTTTATTGTGGGGGGCGTCAGGCTATGGCTACACCTTC. This sequence encodes CASSLLWGASGYGYTF.

The V call is TRBV28, the J call TRBJ2-1; 7 positions match TRBD2. V shed 5 bases, J shed 12 bases, and the junction held 16 bases outside the gene matches. CDR3 length equals 15 residues. Germline V lookup: CDR1 MDHEN, CDR2 SYDVKM. The CDR3 loop is CASSLSSGPLIVQFF. The CDR3 DNA reads TGTGCCAGCAGTCTTTCTAGCGGACCCTTAATCGTGCAGTTCTTC.

The CDR3 here is CASSLIRTIGTTNNEQFF. CDR3 nucleotide sequence: TGTGCCAGCAGCTTAATTAGGACAATCGGGACTACAAACAATGAGCAGTTCTTC. The genes are TRBV7-9 and TRBJ2-1, with TRBD2 matching over 7 bases. CDR1 is SEHNR, CDR2 FQNEAQ, per germline (reference sequence). This CDR3 is built from 18 residues. V trimming: 2 bases; J trimming: 5 bases; junction bases outside the gene matches: 15.

This chain connects TRBV5-6 to TRBJ2-1; possible D gene TRBD1, 8 bases. Trimming left V 4 bases short and J 2 bases short, with 16 bases between. Germline V CDR1 and CDR2: SGHDT, YYEEEE. This CDR3 region has 16 residues. The CDR3 coding sequence is TGTGCCAGCAGCGTGACAGGGGAGGGCACCTACAATGAGCAGTTCTTC. As protein: CASSVTGEGTYNEQFF.

The chain couples TRBV6-4 to TRBJ2-7; no firm D call. Trimming removed 2 bases from V and 2 bases from J, with 13 bases in between. CDR1 is MRHNA, CDR2 SNTAGT, per germline. CDR3 length: 15 amino acids. The CDR3 bases are TGTGCCAGCAGTGACCCACCGCCTGGAACCTACGAGCAGTACTTC. Translated: CASSDPPPGTYEQYF.

The V gene is TRBV28, the J gene TRBJ2-2; D call uncertain. This CDR3 contains 13 residues. Trimming shortened V by 3 bases and J by 7 bases, and 9 bases separated the two germline ends. CDR1 is MDHEN and CDR2 is SYDVKM in the germline V gene. CDR3 sequence reads: CASSFRADGELFF. In DNA, the CDR3 is TGTGCCAGCAGTTTTAGGGCTGACGGGGAGCTGTTTTTT. Supplemented by reference TRBV28 and TRBJ2-2, the full variable domain reads DVKVTQSSRYLVKRTGEKVFLECVQDMDHENMFWYRQDPGLGLRLIYFSYDVKMKEKGDIPEGYSVSREKKERFSLILESASTNQTSMYLCASSFRADGELFFGEGSRLTVL.

The rearrangement links TRBV28 to TRBJ2-1; 9 positions agree with TRBD2. V trimming: 11 bases; J trimming: 9 bases; junction bases outside the gene matches: 23. Germline CDR1 is MDHEN and CDR2 is SYDVKM. The CDR3 totals 17 residues. The CDR3, as DNA: TGTGCCGGCTCCCGCCTTATAGCGGGAGTTCTGTACGGTGAGCAGTTCTTC. This sequence encodes CAGSRLIAGVLYGEQFF. Full variable domain (remainder filled in from reference TRBV28 and TRBJ2-1): DVKVTQSSRYLVKRTGEKVFLECVQDMDHENMFWYRQDPGLGLRLIYFSYDVKMKEKGDIPEGYSVSREKKERFSLILESASTNQTSMYLCAGSRLIAGVLYGEQFFGPGTRLTVL.

V is TRBV5-4 and J is TRBJ1-4, with D unresolved. The germline V and J ends were trimmed by 6 bases and 0 bases, with 9 bases remaining between them. Germline V gene sequence: CDR1 SGHNT, CDR2 YYREEE (reference sequence). The CDR3 is 14 amino acids. The CDR3 nucleotides read TGTGCCAGCACCTCAGATGCAACTAATGAAAAACTGTTTTTT. As protein: CASTSDATNEKLFF.

This chain connects TRBV6-2 or TRBV6-3 to TRBJ2-7; 11 positions agree with TRBD2. V lost 6 bases and J lost 4; bases outside the gene matches: 8. The CDR3 length is 15 residues. Per the germline V gene, CDR1 is MNHEY and CDR2 is SVGEGT. The CDR3 is CASSLQLAGVYEQYF. CDR3 nucleotide sequence: TGTGCCAGCAGCCTCCAACTAGCGGGAGTTTACGAGCAGTACTTC.

The V gene is TRBV30, the J gene TRBJ1-4; 9 positions match TRBD1. The germline CDR1 and CDR2 sequences are GTSNPN and SVGIG (reference sequence). CDR3 length: 16 amino acids. V shed 3 bases and J 6 bases; nucleotides not matched to a gene: 11. CDR3 DNA: TGTGCCTGGAGAGAGGGACAGGGCCCCGTCGATGAAAAACTGTTTTTT. Amino acids: CAWREGQGPVDEKLFF.

This chain uses TRBV9 with TRBJ2-3, with D possibly being TRBD2 (6 bases). The CDR3 is 15 amino acids. Trimming removed 4 bases at V and 5 bases at J, with 17 bases between. The germline CDR1 and CDR2 sequences are SGDLS and YYNGEE. CDR3 coding DNA: TGTGCCAGCAGCCATGGGACTGCCATAGGAGATACGCAGTATTTT. Translating it yields CASSHGTAIGDTQYF.

This rearrangement joins TRBV28 to TRBJ1-4; D unresolved. The CDR3 has 14 residues. V was clipped by 7 bases and J by 0 bases, with 9 bases between them. Germline CDR1 is MDHEN and CDR2 is SYDVKM. The CDR3 sequence is CASKDPTTNEKLFF. The CDR3 bases are TGTGCCAGCAAGGATCCAACAACTAATGAAAAACTGTTTTTT. Combining the CDR3 with reference TRBV28 and TRBJ1-4 gives the whole variable domain DVKVTQSSRYLVKRTGEKVFLECVQDMDHENMFWYRQDPGLGLRLIYFSYDVKMKEKGDIPEGYSVSREKKERFSLILESASTNQTSMYLCASKDPTTNEKLFFGSGTQLSVL.

The chain carries TRBV28 and TRBJ1-1; D uncertain. Germline CDR1 and CDR2: MDHEN and SYDVKM. This CDR3 is built from 14 residues. V was cut by 6 bases and J by 4 bases, with 15 bases left in between. CDR3 sequence (DNA): TGTGCCAGCAGCCCGACGACCAGTCGCACTGAAGCTTTCTTT. It specifies CASSPTTSRTEAFF.

The chain joins TRBV6-5 to TRBJ1-6; TRBD1 is a possible D gene (6 bases). Germline V gene lookup returns CDR1 MNHEY and CDR2 SVGAGI. Trimming pared 6 bases from V and 6 bases from J, leaving 15 bases between. This CDR3 has 15 amino acids. The CDR3 loop is CASSLRTDLNSPLHF. CDR3 sequence (DNA): TGTGCCAGCAGCCTTCGGACAGACCTTAATTCACCCCTCCACTTT.

This clone was counted once. The J gene is TRBJ2-3, the V gene TRBV18; 10 bases match TRBD2. The length of the CDR3 is 16 residues. CDR1 and CDR2 from the germline V gene are KGHSH and LQKENI. The V and J ends lost 2 bases and 2 bases, in that order; junction bases with no gene match: 4. The CDR3 region is CASSPILAGVTDTQYF. The CDR3 coding sequence is TGTGCCAGCTCACCAATTCTAGCGGGAGTCACAGATACGCAGTATTTT.

This rearrangement joins TRBV4-3 to TRBJ1-6, with no clear D. With 0 bases removed from V and 6 bases from J, the gap between germline ends came to 12 bases. Germline values: CDR1 LGHNA, CDR2 YSLEER. The CDR3 spans 16 residues. The CDR3 protein is CASSQEMDFINSPLHF. The CDR3 DNA follows: TGCGCCAGCAGCCAAGAGATGGACTTTATTAATTCACCCCTCCACTTT.

This chain joins TRBV18 and TRBJ2-1, with 8 bases that match TRBD2. V lost 4 bases and J lost 5; bases outside the gene matches: 10. Per the germline V gene, CDR1 is KGHSH and CDR2 is LQKENI. The CDR3 length is 16 residues. The CDR3, as DNA: TGTGCCAGCTCACGGGGTGTGGCGGGAGGAGACAATGAGCAGTTCTTC. It yields the protein CASSRGVAGGDNEQFF.

V gene TRBV5-1 combines with J gene TRBJ2-1, with D perhaps matching TRBD1 (5 bases). The CDR3 consists of 12 residues. Per germline, CDR1 SGHRS and CDR2 YFSETQ. With 0 bases removed from V and 7 bases from J, the gap between germline ends came to 5 bases. The CDR3 DNA follows: TGCGCCAGCAGCTTGGCAGGGAATGAGCAGTTCTTC. Amino acids: CASSLAGNEQFF. Filled out from reference TRBV5-1 and TRBJ2-1, the complete variable domain reads KAGVTQTPRYLIKTRGQQVTLSCSPISGHRSVSWYQQTPGQGLQFLFEYFSETQRNKGNFPGRFSGRQFSNSRSEMNVSTLELGDSALYLCASSLAGNEQFFGPGTRLTVL.